This record covers a single T cell receptor beta chain. Trimming pared 2 bases from V and 6 bases from J, leaving 16 bases between. CDR1 and CDR2 (germline): SGHTA, FQGTGA. The CDR3 consists of 16 residues. The source of the sample is a study of blood T cell repertoires in COVID-19. About the research overall: Whether acute or convalescent, the COVID-19 samples came from the United States, Italy and Spain. From T cells, B-cell-depleted T cells, or PBMCs came the material, which was cDNA or gDNA.

Authors' analysis steps: Quantification of nucleated cells was approximated via reference gene primer amplification. The data were produced by immunoSEQ multiplex PCR, yet TCRdb's version contains in-frame clones alone and is incomplete. That table furnishes V, J and clone size, whereas the DNA furnished D and trimming. The profile shows 310,000 or so clones, around 85% of them singletons. This clonotype was obtained from a woman aged 25 to 45 who had recovered from COVID-19. Sequencing used peripheral blood. The rearrangement uses TRBV7-3 and TRBJ2-2; weak D call: TRBD1 (6 bases). Written as DNA, the CDR3 is TGTGCCAGCAGCTTATCGCTAGGGGGTCCTCCCGGGGAGCTGTTTTTT. Protein: CASSLSLGGPPGELFF.